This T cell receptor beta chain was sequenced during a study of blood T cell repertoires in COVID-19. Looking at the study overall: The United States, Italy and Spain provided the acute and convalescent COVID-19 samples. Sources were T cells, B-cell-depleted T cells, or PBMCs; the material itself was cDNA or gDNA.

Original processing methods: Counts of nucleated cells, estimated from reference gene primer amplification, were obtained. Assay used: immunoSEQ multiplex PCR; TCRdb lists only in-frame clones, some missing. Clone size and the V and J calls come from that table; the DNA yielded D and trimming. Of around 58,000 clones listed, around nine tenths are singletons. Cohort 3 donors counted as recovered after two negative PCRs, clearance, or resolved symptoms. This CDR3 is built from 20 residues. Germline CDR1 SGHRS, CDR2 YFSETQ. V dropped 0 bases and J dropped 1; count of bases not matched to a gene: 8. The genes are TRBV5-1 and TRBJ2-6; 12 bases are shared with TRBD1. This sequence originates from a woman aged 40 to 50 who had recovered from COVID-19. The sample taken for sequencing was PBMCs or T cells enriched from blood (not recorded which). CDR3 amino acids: CASSLGLPGQGASGANVLTF. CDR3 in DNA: TGCGCCAGCAGCTTGGGACTACCGGGACAGGGGGCTTCTGGGGCCAACGTCCTGACTTTC.